Presented here are 18 T cell receptor beta chains from one specimen sequenced in a study of OX40 agonist ivuxolimab in advanced cancers. Here immunoSEQ multiplex PCR was the method, and the copy in TCRdb shows in-frame clones only, minus some. The table shows under 20,000 clones, with 70% to 90% occurring only once. Specimen: CD4+ or CD8+ T cells sorted from blood, collected in a trial of the OX40 agonist ivuxolimab. These receptors originate from an adult with an advanced solid tumor such as melanoma, head and neck, liver or kidney cancer.

This chain links TRBV7-2 with TRBJ2-2; 7 positions agree with TRBD2. Trimming at V came to 5 bases and at J to 6 bases, leaving 6 bases not matched to a gene. Looked up from germline, CDR1 is SGHTA and CDR2 is FQGNSA. This CDR3 has 14 residues. The DNA for the CDR3 is TGTGCCAGCAGCGGACCGGGGGGTCCCGGGGAGCTGTTTTTT. This sequence encodes CASSGPGGPGELFF. Full variable domain (missing parts from reference TRBV7-2 and TRBJ2-2): GAGVSQSPSNKVTEKGKDVELRCDPISGHTALYWYRQSLGQGLEFLIYFQGNSAPDKSGLPSDRFSAERTGGSVSTLTIQRTQQEDSAVYLCASSGPGGPGELFFGEGSRLTVL.

The chain links TRBV4-3 to TRBJ2-1; D ambiguous. The germline gives CDR1 LGHNA, CDR2 YSLEER. Trimming left V 0 bases short and J 5 bases short, with 5 bases between. This CDR3 contains 13 residues. The CDR3 DNA sequence: TGCGCCAGCAGCCAAGAAACAGACAATGAGCAGTTCTTC. As protein: CASSQETDNEQFF.

The chain uses TRBV4-3 and TRBJ2-7; D is uncertain. Germline values: CDR1 LGHNA, CDR2 YSLEER. The CDR3 runs 12 residues. The ends were cut back, 1 base at V and 6 bases at J, with 7 bases in the middle. Here the CDR3 DNA reads TGCGCCAGCAGCCAAGGAGTTGGCGAGCAGTACTTC. Translating it yields CASSQGVGEQYF.

This clone was counted only a few times. This same CDR3 is encoded by further DNA sequences in the sample. This rearrangement joins TRBV6-5 to TRBJ1-5; 7 nucleotides agree with TRBD1. V lost 6 bases to trimming and J lost 3 bases; unmatched junction nucleotides: 5. Germline V CDR1 and CDR2: MNHEY, SVGAGI. The CDR3 length is 14 residues. CDR3 sequence reads: CASSSGQFNQPQHF. Written as DNA, the CDR3 is TGTGCCAGCAGCTCGGGACAGTTCAATCAGCCCCAGCATTTT.

J is TRBJ2-7 and V is TRBV5-1, with D maybe TRBD1 (5 bases). Deletions cut 7 bases from V and 5 bases from J, with 10 bases between. This CDR3 comprises 11 residues. Germline-derived CDR1 and CDR2 are SGHRS and YFSETQ. CDR3 loop: CASGQGNEQYF. The DNA for the CDR3 is TGCGCCAGCGGGCAGGGCAACGAGCAGTACTTC.

The V gene is TRBV4-3, the J gene TRBJ1-1, with a tentative D call TRBD1 (5 bases). V was pared by 1 base and J by 7 bases, with 10 bases between. The CDR3 sequence is 13 residues long. In germline, CDR1 is LGHNA, CDR2 YSLEER. The chain's CDR3 is CASSQVGAIEAFF. CDR3 nucleotide sequence: TGCGCCAGCAGCCAAGTCGGGGCTATTGAAGCTTTCTTT.

The V gene is TRBV6-6, the J gene TRBJ2-1, with a weak D call TRBD1 (6 bases). CDR1 and CDR2 from the germline V gene are MNHNY and SVGAGI (reference sequence). The CDR3 sequence is 14 residues long. Trimming stripped 7 bases from V and 7 bases from J, with 17 bases between. The CDR3, as DNA: TGTGCCAGCACAGCGACAGGCTTGGGGAATGAGCAGTTCTTC. Translating gives CASTATGLGNEQFF.

This chain joins TRBV7-6 and TRBJ2-3; D may be TRBD2 (6 bases). CDR1 is SGHVS and CDR2 is FNYEAQ in the germline V gene. CDR3 size: 14 residues. V dropped 3 bases and J dropped 6 bases, with 13 bases sitting between them. CDR3 DNA: TGTGCCAGCAGCTTGGGCGGGGACCGGGATACGCAGTATTTT. It translates to CASSLGGDRDTQYF.

In this sample, this clone turned up once. The chain joins TRBV29-1 to TRBJ2-7, with D possibly TRBD1 on 6 matching bases. The CDR3 is 13 residues long. Germline V gene data show CDR1 as SQVTM and CDR2 as ANQGSEA. V dropped 5 bases and J dropped 0 bases, with 11 bases sitting between them. This chain's CDR3 is CSVKQGFSYEQYF. In DNA, the CDR3 is TGCAGCGTTAAGCAGGGGTTCTCCTACGAGCAGTACTTC.

This chain uses TRBV13 with TRBJ2-2; 7 bases line up with TRBD1. CDR1 PRHDT and CDR2 FYEKMQ come from the germline V gene (reference sequence). The V and J ends lost 4 bases and 1 base, in that order; junction bases with no gene match: 6. The CDR3 has 16 residues. The CDR3 sequence: CASSSPRTGNTGELFF. CDR3 sequence (DNA): TGTGCCAGCAGCTCCCCCCGGACAGGGAACACCGGGGAGCTGTTTTTT.

In DNA, the CDR3 is TGTGCCAGCAGCCCGGGACCCGCGGGCGAGCAGTACTTC. This encodes CASSPGPAGEQYF. The J gene is TRBJ2-7, the V gene TRBV19; D may correspond to TRBD1 or TRBD2 (5 bases each). The CDR3 covers 13 residues. V gave up 9 bases and J gave up 6 bases, with 18 bases separating them. CDR1 LNHDA and CDR2 SQIVND come from the germline V gene (reference sequence).

J is TRBJ2-2 and V is TRBV28, with unresolved D. CDR1 MDHEN and CDR2 SYDVKM come from the germline V gene. CDR3 length: 15 residues. Trimming took off 2 bases at V and 2 bases at J, with 9 bases between the two ends. This CDR3 reads CASSLIRRNTGELFF. CDR3 nucleotides: TGTGCCAGCAGTTTAATTAGAAGAAACACCGGGGAGCTGTTTTTT.

This rearrangement joins TRBV11-2 to TRBJ2-6; D gene unclear. This CDR3 is 15 amino acids long. CDR1 is SGHAT, CDR2 FQNNGV, per germline. Deletions cut 6 bases from V and 0 bases from J, with 9 bases between. The CDR3 DNA follows: TGTGCCAGCAGGCTCCAAGCCTCTGGGGCCAACGTCCTGACTTTC. Its protein is CASRLQASGANVLTF.

V and J are TRBV28 and TRBJ2-7; D unresolved. Looked up from germline, CDR1 is MDHEN and CDR2 is SYDVKM. V was cut by 1 base and J by 4 bases, with 14 bases left in between. The CDR3 totals 15 residues. CDR3 DNA sequence: TGTGCCAGCAGTTTATACGCCTCGCTGGGATACGAGCAGTACTTC. Amino acids: CASSLYASLGYEQYF.

The chain combines TRBV28 with TRBJ2-3, with 10 bases matching TRBD2. CDR3 length: 17 amino acids. V was pared by 4 bases and J by 4 bases, with 11 bases of the junction left unmatched. Germline CDR1 is MDHEN and CDR2 is SYDVKM. Written as DNA, the CDR3 is TGTGCCAGCAGTTCCACTTTAGGGCTAGCGGGAGCAGATACGCAGTATTTT. Its translation: CASSSTLGLAGADTQYF.

The chain couples TRBV29-1 to TRBJ2-7; 8 positions agree with TRBD2. CDR1 and CDR2 (germline): SQVTM, ANQGSEA. The CDR3 extends over 13 amino acids. Trimming removed 7 bases from V and 1 base from J; junction bases left unmatched: 6. CDR3 region: CSASGGTSYEQYF. The CDR3 bases are TGCAGCGCCTCGGGAGGGACTTCCTACGAGCAGTACTTC.

The chain links TRBV29-1 to TRBJ2-2; D not resolved. This CDR3 has 15 residues. Deletions cut 0 bases from V and 1 base from J, with 9 bases between. CDR1 and CDR2 (germline): SQVTM, ANQGSEA. CDR3 sequence: CSVEDSRLNTGELFF. CDR3 nucleotide sequence: TGCAGCGTTGAAGATTCCCGGCTGAACACCGGGGAGCTGTTTTTT.

About this clone itself: A junction boundary mismatches the germline segment, possibly from a read error. The V call is TRBV7-6, the J call TRBJ1-1; 7 nucleotides agree with TRBD1. Germline V gives CDR1 SGHVS, CDR2 FNYEAQ. The CDR3 is 13 residues long. CDR3 amino acids: CASSLRRDSNPSF. CDR3 bases: TGTGCCAGCAGCCTCCGCCGGGACAGTAATCCTTCTTTT.